One sample yielded the 14 T cell receptor beta chains listed below, sequenced in a study of multiple sclerosis patients with progressive multifocal leukoencephalopathy. Time point: before natalizumab initiation. Method: immunoSEQ multiplex PCR; TCRdb's copy keeps in-frame clones and lacks some. Of fewer than 35,000 clones detected, 75% to 90% appear once; the ten largest clones hold about 1.5%. The sequenced material came from PBMCs. These receptors came from a human donor with multiple sclerosis.

V gene TRBV12-5 combines with J gene TRBJ1-5; the match to TRBD1 covers 8 bases. Germline lookup yields CDR1 LGHNT and CDR2 FRNRAP. There are 16 residues in the CDR3. Unmatched junction bases numbered 13, after V lost 6 bases and J lost 6 bases. The CDR3 region is CASGSTGVGRFQPQHF. CDR3 coding DNA: TGTGCTAGTGGCTCGACAGGGGTCGGCCGATTTCAGCCCCAGCATTTT.

CDR3: CASSQFSGSSYEQYF. The CDR3 coding sequence is TGCGCCAGCAGCCAGTTTAGCGGGTCCTCCTACGAGCAGTACTTC. The V gene is TRBV4-1, the J gene TRBJ2-7; 7 bases agree with TRBD2. The CDR3 runs 15 residues. The V segment lost 3 bases and the J segment 0 bases; nucleotides outside the gene matches: 5. CDR1 and CDR2 (germline): MGHRA, YSYEKL.

The rearrangement uses TRBV21-1 and TRBJ2-5. TRBJ2-7 matches the DNA end more closely, so the J call is doubtful. TRBV21-1 corresponds to a pseudogene. This CDR3 region has 18 residues. Here the CDR3 DNA reads TGTGCCAGCAGCAAATTGGGGGCGGGACCGCCACGTGGGTACGAGCAGTACTTC. Protein product: CASSKLGAGPPRGYEQYF.

The rearrangement uses TRBV29-1 and TRBJ2-1; 9 positions agree with TRBD2. CDR3 size: 15 residues. Germline CDR1 reads SQVTM; CDR2 reads ANQGSEA. Germline trimming cut 2 bases from V and 0 bases from J; bases unmatched to any gene: 2. The CDR3 region is CSVEPAGGSYNEQFF. Written as DNA, the CDR3 is TGCAGCGTTGAACCAGCGGGAGGCTCCTACAATGAGCAGTTCTTC.

The chain uses TRBV11-2 and TRBJ2-1; 8 bases match TRBD2. CDR3 size: 15 residues. Looked up from germline, CDR1 is SGHAT and CDR2 is FQNNGV. Losses at the gene ends were 0 bases for V and 8 bases for J; bases not matched to a gene: 6. In DNA form, the CDR3 reads TGTGCCAGCAGCTTAGATAGGCGGGAGGTATATGAGCAGTTCTTC. It specifies CASSLDRREVYEQFF.

This chain joins TRBV5-1 and TRBJ1-2; TRBD1 might be the D (5 bases). With 0 bases removed from V and 4 bases from J, the gap between germline ends came to 7 bases. Germline V CDR1 and CDR2: SGHRS, YFSETQ. The CDR3 totals 13 residues. For the CDR3, the DNA is TGCGCCAGCAGCTTGGGACAGACCTATGGCTACACCTTC. This translates into CASSLGQTYGYTF.

The chain employs TRBV7-2 and TRBJ2-7; TRBD1 might be the D (5 bases). The germline gives CDR1 SGHTA, CDR2 FQGNSA. Trimming pared 0 bases from V and 0 bases from J, leaving 18 bases between. CDR3 size: 18 residues. The CDR3 DNA follows: TGTGCCAGCAGCTTAGCCACCCGACAGAGGCAGAGCTCCTACGAGCAGTACTTC. Translating gives CASSLATRQRQSSYEQYF. Based on the CDR3 plus reference TRBV7-2 and TRBJ2-7, the full variable domain is GAGVSQSPSNKVTEKGKDVELRCDPISGHTALYWYRQSLGQGLEFLIYFQGNSAPDKSGLPSDRFSAERTGGSVSTLTIQRTQQEDSAVYLCASSLATRQRQSSYEQYFGPGTRLTVT.

CDR3 DNA: TGCGCCAGCAGCCAAGATCGGACAGCAGCTCCCCTCCACTTT. Translation gives CASSQDRTAAPLHF. V gene TRBV4-3 combines with J gene TRBJ1-6, with D possibly being TRBD1 (6 bases). This CDR3 is 14 amino acids long. Trimming removed 0 bases from V and 13 bases from J, with 13 bases in between. In germline, CDR1 is LGHNA, CDR2 YSLEER.

The chain couples TRBV5-4 to TRBJ2-5, with D hard to call. Germline V CDR1 and CDR2: SGHNT, YYREEE (reference sequence). The CDR3 length is 12 residues. The V end lost 0 bases, the J end lost 4 bases, and 4 bases lay between the germline ends. This CDR3 reads CASSLVGETQYF. CDR3 nucleotides: TGTGCCAGCAGCTTGGTAGGAGAGACCCAGTACTTC.

The gene calls are TRBV2 and TRBJ1-5; D is possibly TRBD1 (6 bases). There are 13 residues in the CDR3. Looked up from germline, CDR1 is SNHLY and CDR2 is FYNNEI. The V end was cut by 6 bases, the J end by 3 bases, with 9 bases between. CDR3 nucleotides: TGTGCCAGCAGCGGGGACAACAATCAGCCCCAGCATTTT. Protein sequence: CASSGDNNQPQHF.

This chain connects TRBV4-3 to TRBJ2-3, with TRBD2 matching over 7 bases. V trimming: 0 bases; J trimming: 5 bases; junction bases outside the gene matches: 11. The CDR3 sequence is 17 residues long. Germline V gives CDR1 LGHNA, CDR2 YSLEER. The CDR3 here is CASSQDRREPLGDTQYF. In DNA, the CDR3 is TGCGCCAGCAGCCAAGATAGGCGGGAGCCCCTCGGAGATACGCAGTATTTT.

The chain links TRBV15 to TRBJ1-4; 9 nucleotides agree with TRBD1. The CDR3 is 16 residues long. The ends lost 5 bases at V and 4 bases at J; junction bases unmatched: 8. CDR1 LNHNV and CDR2 YYDKDF come from the germline V gene (reference sequence). DNA of the CDR3: TGTGCCACCAGCGGACAGGGGAGGTTTGGTAATGAAAAACTGTTTTTT. Translating it yields CATSGQGRFGNEKLFF.

The chain has TRBV10-3 and TRBJ2-5, with 7 bases lining up with TRBD1. Trimming cost V 6 bases and J 1 base; bases outside gene matches: 5. Germline assignment: CDR1 ENHRY and CDR2 SYGVKD. CDR3 length: 14 amino acids. CDR3 residues: CAISADRSQETQYF. The DNA of the CDR3 is TGTGCCATCAGCGCGGACAGGTCCCAAGAGACCCAGTACTTC.

V is TRBV7-2 and J is TRBJ1-2; no clear D. This CDR3 spans 14 amino acids. Trimming shortened V by 1 base and J by 7 bases, and 13 bases separated the two germline ends. CDR1 is SGHTA, CDR2 FQGNSA, per germline. CDR3 DNA sequence: TGTGCCAGCAGCTTAGAACTGGGCTACTCTGGCTACACCTTC. Translated, it gives CASSLELGYSGYTF. Based on the CDR3 plus reference TRBV7-2 and TRBJ1-2, the full variable domain is GAGVSQSPSNKVTEKGKDVELRCDPISGHTALYWYRQSLGQGLEFLIYFQGNSAPDKSGLPSDRFSAERTGGSVSTLTIQRTQQEDSAVYLCASSLELGYSGYTFGSGTRLTVV.